This T cell receptor (beta chain) was retrieved from a study of a mutant IDH1 vaccine in newly diagnosed glioma. On the study more broadly: Receipt of radiotherapy, temozolomide, or both preceded the study, and most received both.

General study findings and limits: Approximately 93% of patients showed vaccine-induced immune responses across multiple MHC alleles.

CDR1 and CDR2 from the germline V gene are SGHTA and FQGNSA. V was shortened by 1 base and J by 2 bases, with 8 bases between the two germline ends. This CDR3 region has 14 residues. Stated time point: baseline, week 1 (first vaccination visit). Regarding treatment: pre-vaccination baseline after standard-of-care therapy. The method was immunoSEQ multiplex PCR; TCRdb's version includes in-frame clones alone and lacks a portion of them. The data show 85,000 to 100,000 clones, with over 75% seen just once and over 6.5% held by the top ten. This clone was recorded only once. Antigen specificity is unknown.

The source of this sequence is a man aged 40-49 years with glioma. V and J are TRBV7-2 and TRBJ2-5; D is ambiguous. The source material was PBMCs, sampled from a glioma patient treated with radiotherapy, temozolomide or both. In DNA form, the CDR3 reads TGTGCCAGCAGCTTAGGGCGGCCTCAAGAGACCCAGTACTTC. This sequence encodes CASSLGRPQETQYF. Supplemented by reference TRBV7-2 and TRBJ2-5, the full variable domain reads GAGVSQSPSNKVTEKGKDVELRCDPISGHTALYWYRQSLGQGLEFLIYFQGNSAPDKSGLPSDRFSAERTGGSVSTLTIQRTQQEDSAVYLCASSLGRPQETQYFGPGTRLLVL.